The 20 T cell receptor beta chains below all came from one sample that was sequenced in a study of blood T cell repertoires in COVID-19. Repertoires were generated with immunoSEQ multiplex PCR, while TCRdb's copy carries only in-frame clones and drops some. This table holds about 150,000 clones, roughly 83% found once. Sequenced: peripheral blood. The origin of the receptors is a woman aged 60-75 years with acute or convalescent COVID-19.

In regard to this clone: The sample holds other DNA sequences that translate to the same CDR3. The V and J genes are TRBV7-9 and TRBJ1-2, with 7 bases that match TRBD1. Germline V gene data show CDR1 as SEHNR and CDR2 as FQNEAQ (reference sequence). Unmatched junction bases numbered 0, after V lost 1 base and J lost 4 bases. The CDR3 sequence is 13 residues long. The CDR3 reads CASSLGDSYGYTF. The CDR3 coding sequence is TGTGCCAGCAGCTTAGGGGACAGCTATGGCTACACCTTC.

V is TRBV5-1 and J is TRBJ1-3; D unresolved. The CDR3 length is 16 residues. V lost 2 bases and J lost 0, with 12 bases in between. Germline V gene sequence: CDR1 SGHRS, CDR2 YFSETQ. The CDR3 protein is CASSFSSGPSGNTIYF. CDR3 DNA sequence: TGCGCCAGCAGCTTTTCTTCAGGCCCCTCTGGAAACACCATATATTTT.

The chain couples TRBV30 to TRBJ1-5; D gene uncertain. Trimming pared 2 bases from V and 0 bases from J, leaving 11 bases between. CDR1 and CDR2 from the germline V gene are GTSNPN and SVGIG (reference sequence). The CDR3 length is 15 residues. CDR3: CAWSIPGPSNQPQHF. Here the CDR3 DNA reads TGTGCCTGGAGTATCCCGGGTCCTAGCAATCAGCCCCAGCATTTT.

In nucleotides, the CDR3 is TGCAGCGTTCGACAGGGGATCTATGGCTACACCTTC. It is translated as CSVRQGIYGYTF. The chain has TRBV29-1 and TRBJ1-2; 8 bases align to TRBD1. The V gene's germline CDR1 is SQVTM and CDR2 ANQGSEA. Trimming at V came to 5 bases and at J to 4 bases, leaving 3 bases not matched to a gene. The CDR3 loop spans 12 amino acids.

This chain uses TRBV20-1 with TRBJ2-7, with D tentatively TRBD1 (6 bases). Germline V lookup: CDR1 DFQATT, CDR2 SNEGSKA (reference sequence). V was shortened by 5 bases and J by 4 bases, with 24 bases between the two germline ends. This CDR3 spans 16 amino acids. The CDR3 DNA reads TGCAGTGCTCGTGGGTTTGGGGGCCCAGGGGCTTACGAGCAGTACGTC. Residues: CSARGFGGPGAYEQYV.

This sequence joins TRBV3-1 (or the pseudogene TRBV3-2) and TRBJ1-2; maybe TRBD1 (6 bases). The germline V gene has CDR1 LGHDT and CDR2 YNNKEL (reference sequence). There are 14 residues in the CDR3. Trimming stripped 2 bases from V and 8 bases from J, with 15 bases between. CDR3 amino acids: CASSQTGTLGGYTF. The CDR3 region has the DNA TGTGCCAGCAGCCAAACCGGGACATTGGGAGGCTACACCTTC.

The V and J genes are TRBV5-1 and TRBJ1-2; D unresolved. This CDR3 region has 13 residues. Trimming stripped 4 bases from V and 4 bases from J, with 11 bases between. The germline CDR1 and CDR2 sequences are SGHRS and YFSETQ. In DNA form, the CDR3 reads TGCGCCAGCAGCCCACGGCCAGGCTATGGCTACACCTTC. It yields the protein CASSPRPGYGYTF.

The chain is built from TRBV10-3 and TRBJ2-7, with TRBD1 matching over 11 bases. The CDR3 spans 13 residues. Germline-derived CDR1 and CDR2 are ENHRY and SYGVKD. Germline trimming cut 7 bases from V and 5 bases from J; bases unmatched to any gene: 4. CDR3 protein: CAIMGQGDDEQYF. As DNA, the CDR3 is TGTGCCATCATGGGACAGGGGGATGACGAGCAGTACTTC.

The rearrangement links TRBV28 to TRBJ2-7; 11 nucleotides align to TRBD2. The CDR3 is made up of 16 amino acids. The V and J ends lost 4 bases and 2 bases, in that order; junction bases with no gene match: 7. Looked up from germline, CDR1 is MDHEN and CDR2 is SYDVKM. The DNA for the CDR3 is TGTGCCAGCAGTTCCATAGCGGGGGGGCCTACCTACGAGCAGTACGTC. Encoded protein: CASSSIAGGPTYEQYV.

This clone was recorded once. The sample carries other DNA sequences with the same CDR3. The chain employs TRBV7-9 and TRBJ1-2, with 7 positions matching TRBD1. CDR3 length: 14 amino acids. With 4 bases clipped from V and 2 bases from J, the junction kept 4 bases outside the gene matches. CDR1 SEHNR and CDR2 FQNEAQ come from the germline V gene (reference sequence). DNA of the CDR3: TGTGCCAGCAGCTCGTCAGGGGGAAACTATGGCTACACCTTC. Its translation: CASSSSGGNYGYTF.

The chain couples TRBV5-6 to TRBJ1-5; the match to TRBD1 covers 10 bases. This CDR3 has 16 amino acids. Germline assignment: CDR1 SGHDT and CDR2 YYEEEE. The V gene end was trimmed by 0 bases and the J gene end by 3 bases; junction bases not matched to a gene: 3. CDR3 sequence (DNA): TGTGCCAGCAGCTTGGGGGACAGGGGTCACAATCAGCCCCAGCATTTT. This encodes CASSLGDRGHNQPQHF. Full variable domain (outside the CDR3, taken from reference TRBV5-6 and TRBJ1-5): DAGVTQSPTHLIKTRGQQVTLRCSPKSGHDTVSWYQQALGQGPQFIFQYYEEEERQRGNFPDRFSGHQFPNYSSELNVNALLLGDSALYLCASSLGDRGHNQPQHFGDGTRLSIL.

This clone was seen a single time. The DNA for the CDR3 is TGCGCCAGCTCCGACCCGGGTCAGAATGGCTACACCTTC. It specifies CASSDPGQNGYTF. V usage is TRBV5-1 and J usage is TRBJ1-2; no clear D. Germline lookup yields CDR1 SGHRS and CDR2 YFSETQ. V lost 7 bases to trimming and J lost 6 bases, with 16 bases between them. This CDR3 spans 13 amino acids.

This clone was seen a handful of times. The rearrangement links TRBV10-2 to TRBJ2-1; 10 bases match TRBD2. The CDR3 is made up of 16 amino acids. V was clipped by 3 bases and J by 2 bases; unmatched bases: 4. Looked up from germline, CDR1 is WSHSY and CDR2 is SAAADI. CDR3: CASSDPGTSAYNEQFF. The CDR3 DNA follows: TGCGCCAGCAGTGATCCGGGGACTAGCGCCTACAATGAGCAGTTCTTC.

The CDR3 DNA sequence: TGTGCCAGCAGCAAGGTCGGGGTGAGGAACACTGAAGCTTTCTTT. It translates to CASSKVGVRNTEAFF. The rearrangement joins TRBV5-4 to TRBJ1-1, with D unresolved. V lost 4 bases, J lost 1 base, and 14 bases lay in between. The CDR3 has 15 residues. Germline values: CDR1 SGHNT, CDR2 YYREEE (reference sequence).

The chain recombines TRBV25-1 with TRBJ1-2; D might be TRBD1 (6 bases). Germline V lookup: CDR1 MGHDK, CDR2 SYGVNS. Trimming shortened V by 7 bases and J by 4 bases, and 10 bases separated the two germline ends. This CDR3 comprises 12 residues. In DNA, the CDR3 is TGTGCCAGCACAGGGGCCGTCTATGGCTACACCTTC. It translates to CASTGAVYGYTF.

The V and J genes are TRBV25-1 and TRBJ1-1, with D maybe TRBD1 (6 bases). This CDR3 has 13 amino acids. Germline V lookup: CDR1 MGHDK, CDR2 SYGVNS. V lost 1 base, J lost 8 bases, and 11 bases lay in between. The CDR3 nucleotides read TGTGCCAGCAGTGAATTGGGGGCCCTGGAAGCTTTCTTT. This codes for CASSELGALEAFF.

CDR3 protein: CASSLTGSDTDTQYF. Here the CDR3 DNA reads TGTGCCAGCAGCTTAACGGGGTCAGACACAGATACGCAGTATTTT. The J gene is TRBJ2-3, the V gene TRBV5-5; TRBD2 might be the D (5 bases). The length of the CDR3 is 15 residues. CDR1 and CDR2 from the germline V gene are SGHKS and YYEKEE (reference sequence). V gave up 2 bases and J gave up 2 bases, with 12 bases separating them.

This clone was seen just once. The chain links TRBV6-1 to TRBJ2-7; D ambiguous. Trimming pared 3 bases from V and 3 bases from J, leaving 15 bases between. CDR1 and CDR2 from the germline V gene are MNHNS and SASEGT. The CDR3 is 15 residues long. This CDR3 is CASSERQTVVYEQYF. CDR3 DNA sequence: TGTGCCAGCAGTGAGAGACAAACGGTTGTCTACGAGCAGTACTTC.

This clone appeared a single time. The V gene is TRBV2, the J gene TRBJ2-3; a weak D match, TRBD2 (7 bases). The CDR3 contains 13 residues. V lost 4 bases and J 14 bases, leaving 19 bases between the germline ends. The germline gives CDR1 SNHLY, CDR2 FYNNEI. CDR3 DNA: TGTGCCAGCAGTGTCACTAGTAGGGGGGGAGCGTATTTT. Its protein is CASSVTSRGGAYF.

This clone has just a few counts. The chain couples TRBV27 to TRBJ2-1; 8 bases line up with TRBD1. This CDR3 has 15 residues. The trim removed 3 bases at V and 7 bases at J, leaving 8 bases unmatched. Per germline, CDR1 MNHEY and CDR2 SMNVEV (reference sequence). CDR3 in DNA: TGTGCCAGCAGTTTTATGGACAGGGTGAGAAATGAGCAGTTCTTC. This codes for CASSFMDRVRNEQFF.